This T cell receptor beta chain was sequenced in a study of cytomegalovirus exposure and HLA in healthy donors. The V end was cut by 0 bases, the J end by 6 bases, with 8 bases between. The CDR3 consists of 13 residues. Germline assignment: CDR1 LGHNA and CDR2 YNFKEQ. With 60 Vbeta and 13 Jbeta primers, the PCR was carried out. The data were produced by immunoSEQ multiplex PCR, yet TCRdb's version contains in-frame clones alone and is incomplete. The repertoire has over 70,000 clones, 65% of them found once; the top ten carry 20% to 25%. General study findings and limits: It was assumed in the presence/absence analyses that sequencing depth was roughly uniform across donors. In most subjects, TCR beta sequences reportedly gave accurate predictions of HLA-A and HLA-B alleles.

Of note for this clone: The antigen is not known.

The material sequenced was PBMCs. This clonotype was sampled from a woman between 50 and 59 years old in good health and CMV-seropositive. V and J are TRBV4-2 and TRBJ1-2; the D is unclear. CDR3 amino acids: CASSQDLGDGYTF. The CDR3, as DNA: TGTGCCAGCAGCCAAGATCTCGGGGATGGCTACACCTTC.